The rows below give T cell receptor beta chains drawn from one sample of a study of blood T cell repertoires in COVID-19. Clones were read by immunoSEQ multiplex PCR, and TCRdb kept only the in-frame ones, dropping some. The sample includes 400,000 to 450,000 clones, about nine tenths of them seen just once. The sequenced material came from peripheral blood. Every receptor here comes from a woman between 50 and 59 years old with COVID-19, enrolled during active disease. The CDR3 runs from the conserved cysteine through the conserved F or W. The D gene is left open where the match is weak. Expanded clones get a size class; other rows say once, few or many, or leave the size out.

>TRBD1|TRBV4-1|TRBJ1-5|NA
TGCGCCAGCAGGGACAGGGTCTGGTTAGGCAATCAGCCCCAGCATTTT
CASRDRVWLGNQPQHF
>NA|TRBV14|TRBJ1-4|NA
TGTGCCAGCAGCCAAGGGACATACGAAAAACTGTTTTTT
CASSQGTYEKLFF
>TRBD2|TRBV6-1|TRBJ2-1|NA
TGTGCCAGCAGTGTACGGAACGGACTAGCGGGCAATGAGCAGTTCTTC
CASSVRNGLAGNEQFF
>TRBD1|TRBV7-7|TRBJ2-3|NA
TGTGCCAGCAGCTCGGGACAGGGAAGGACAGATACGCAGTATTTT
CASSSGQGRTDTQYF
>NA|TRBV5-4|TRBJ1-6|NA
TGTGCCAGCAGCTTGAGTGTCGGTGGGAGTTCACCCCTCCACTTT
CASSLSVGGSSPLHF
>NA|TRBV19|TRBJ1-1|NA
TGTGCCAGTAGGCGCCTTGAAGCTTTCTTT
CASRRLEAFF
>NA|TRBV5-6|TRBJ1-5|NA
TGTGCCAGCAGCTTGGGAGAACTGAGTCAGCCCCAGCATTTT
CASSLGELSQPQHF
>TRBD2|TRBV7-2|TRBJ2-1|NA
TGTGCCAGCAGCTCACGACTAGCGGGGGGCAATGAGCAGTTCTTC
CASSSRLAGGNEQFF
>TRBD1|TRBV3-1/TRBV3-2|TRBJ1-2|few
TGTGCCAGCAGTGACAGGGTGGGAGGCTACACCTTC
CASSDRVGGYTF
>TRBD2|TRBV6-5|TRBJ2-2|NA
TGTGCCAGCAGTTACGAGTCTAGCGGAATCACCGGGGAGCTGTTTTTT
CASSYESSGITGELFF
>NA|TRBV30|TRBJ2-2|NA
TGTGCCTGGACCTCAGACAGGGAGGTCGGGGAGCTGTTTTTT
CAWTSDREVGELFF
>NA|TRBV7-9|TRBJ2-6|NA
TGTGCCAGCACCAATGGACTGGGCTACGTAGATCCCTCTGGGGCCAACGTCCTGACTTTC
CASTNGLGYVDPSGANVLTF
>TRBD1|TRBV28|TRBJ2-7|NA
TGTGCCAGCAGTTGGACAGGGTCCTCCTACGAGCAGTACTTC
CASSWTGSSYEQYF
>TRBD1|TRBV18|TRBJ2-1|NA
TGTGCCAGCTCAACCGGGACAGGGTACAATGAGCAGTTCTTC
CASSTGTGYNEQFF
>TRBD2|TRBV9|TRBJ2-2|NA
TGTGCCAGCAGCGTAGGGCTAGCGGGGGGGACCGGGGAGCTGTTTTTT
CASSVGLAGGTGELFF
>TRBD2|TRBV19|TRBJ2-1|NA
TGTGCCAGTAGTAGGAGACTAGCGGGGGGGTTAAATGAGCAGTTCTTC
CASSRRLAGGLNEQFF
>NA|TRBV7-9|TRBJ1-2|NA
TGTGCCAGCAGCTTAGACCCGGGACAAATAAAGGGCTACACCTTC
CASSLDPGQIKGYTF
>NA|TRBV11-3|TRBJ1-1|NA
TGTGCCAGCAGCGTCCAGTCGAACACTGAAGCTTTCTTT
CASSVQSNTEAFF
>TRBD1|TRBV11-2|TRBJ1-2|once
TGTGCCAGCAGCCGGACAGGGGGCGCATATGGCTACACCTTC
CASSRTGGAYGYTF
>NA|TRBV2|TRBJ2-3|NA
TGTGCCAGCAGACAGGAACACACAGATACGCAGTATTTT
CASRQEHTDTQYF
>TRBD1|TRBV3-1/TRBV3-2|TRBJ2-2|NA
TGTGCCAGCAGCCAACACCCGGGACAGGGTGCCCCCGGGGAGCTGTTTTTT
CASSQHPGQGAPGELFF
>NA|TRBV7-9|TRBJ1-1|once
TGTGCCAGCAGCCGCGAGGCCACTGAAGCTTTCTTT
CASSREATEAFF
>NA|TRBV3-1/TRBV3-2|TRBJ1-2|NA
TGTGCCAGCAGCCAAGGGGCTGGCTACACCTTC
CASSQGAGYTF
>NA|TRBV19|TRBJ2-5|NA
TGTGCCACCTCCCCAGCGGGCGGGACCCAGTACTTC
CATSPAGGTQYF
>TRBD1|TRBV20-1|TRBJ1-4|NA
TGCAGTGCTATTGACAGGGGAGCAACTAATGAAAAACTGTTTTTT
CSAIDRGATNEKLFF
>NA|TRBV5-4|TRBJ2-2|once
TGTGCCAGCAGCTTAAGCATAGCGGCCGGGGAGCTGTTTTTT
CASSLSIAAGELFF
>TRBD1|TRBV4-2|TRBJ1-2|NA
TGTGCCAGCAGCCAAGCCGCGACAGGGGGGTATGGCTACACCTTC
CASSQAATGGYGYTF
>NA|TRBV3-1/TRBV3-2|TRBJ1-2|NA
TGTGCCAGCAGCCCAAACAGGGTTGGTGGCTACACCTTC
CASSPNRVGGYTF
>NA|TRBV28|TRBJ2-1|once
TGTGCCAGCAGTTTAATCAGGAACAATGAGCAGTTCTTC
CASSLIRNNEQFF
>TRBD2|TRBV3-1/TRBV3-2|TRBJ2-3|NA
TGTGCCAGCAGCCAATCGGGGGTAGGACTAGCCCCCGATACGCAGTATTTT
CASSQSGVGLAPDTQYF
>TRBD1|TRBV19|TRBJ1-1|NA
TGTGCCAGTAGTATTGACAGGGGAGACACTGAAGCTTTCTTT
CASSIDRGDTEAFF
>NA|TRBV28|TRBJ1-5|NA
TGTGCCAGCAGGACTCTAAGGGGTCAGCCCCAGCATTTT
CASRTLRGQPQHF
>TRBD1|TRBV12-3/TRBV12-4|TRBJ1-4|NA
TGTGCCAGCAGGGACAGGGGGAATGAAAAACTGTTTTTT
CASRDRGNEKLFF
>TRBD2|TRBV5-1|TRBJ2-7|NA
TGCGCCAGCAGCTTGGCTGGCGGGAGCTCCTACGAGCAGTACTTC
CASSLAGGSSYEQYF
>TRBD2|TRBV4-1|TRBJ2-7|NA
TGCGCCAGCAGCCAAGGCGGGGGTCAACCCTACGAGCAGTACTTC
CASSQGGGQPYEQYF
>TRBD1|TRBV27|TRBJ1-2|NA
TGTGCCAGCAGTTTATCGAGGGGACAGTATGGCTACACCTTC
CASSLSRGQYGYTF
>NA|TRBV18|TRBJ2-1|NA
TGTGCCAGCTCACCAGGCCTACTGGGAGATGAGCAGTTCTTC
CASSPGLLGDEQFF
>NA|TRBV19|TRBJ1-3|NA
TGTGCCAGTAGTTCGGCGGGGGCAAAAGACACCATATATTTT
CASSSAGAKDTIYF
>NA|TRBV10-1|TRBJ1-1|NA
TGCGCCAGCAGTGATCAGGGAAACACTGAAGCTTTCTTT
CASSDQGNTEAFF
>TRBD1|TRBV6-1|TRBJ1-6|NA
TGTGCCAGCAGTGAAGACACAGGGGGAGGTTCACCCCTCCACTTT
CASSEDTGGGSPLHF
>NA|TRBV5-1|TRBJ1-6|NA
TGCGCCAGCAGCTCGGACGGGAGCTGGAATTCACCCCTCCACTTT
CASSSDGSWNSPLHF
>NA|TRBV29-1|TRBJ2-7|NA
TGCAGCGTTGCAAAGGACAACTACGAGCAGTACTTC
CSVAKDNYEQYF